The T cell receptor beta chain described here comes from a study of regulatory T cells in long-lasting Graves disease (dated by TCRdb to the early 2020s). For the wider study: Persistent Graves' disease was defined as persistently positive TSH receptor autoantibodies together with antithyroid drug treatment for over 5 years. Peripheral blood TCR sequencing and RNA sequencing compared persistent Graves' disease patients with newly diagnosed Graves' disease patients. The study took place in China and was registered as a clinical trial. TCR sequencing covered 13 persistent and around 20 newly diagnosed Graves' disease patients, about 35 samples in total. Antithyroid drugs had been taken for about 10.3 years on average by persistent Graves' disease patients in the clinical cohort. The study at large found these results: Sequencing and analysis were restricted to the TCR beta chain. Compared with newly diagnosed patients, patients with persistent Graves' disease had lower TCR Shannon entropy and fewer highly expanded clones, which suggests clonal expansion. The authors acknowledged the small sample size as a limitation that may reduce accuracy. The study examined only peripheral blood because the primary lesion, thyroid tissue, could not be accessed. More public clonotypes were shared among persistent patients (over 2,500) than among newly diagnosed patients (roughly 1,000). TRBV28, TRBJ1-2 and TRBJ2-5 were preferentially used in persistent disease, while TRBV20-1 and TRBJ2-1 were favored in newly diagnosed disease.

Interpreted using the paper, the time point label stands for: persistent/refractory GD, antithyroid drugs over 5 years with positive TRAb. RNA was extracted from PBMCs in TRIzol for both TCR sequencing and RNA sequencing. Graves' disease was diagnosed according to American Thyroid Association guidelines. Patients were recruited from an endocrinology department in Xi'an, China. From each patient, about 9.7 milliliters of peripheral blood was collected into an EDTA anticoagulant tube. Ficoll Paque Plus density gradient separation was used to isolate PBMCs, and no further T cell sorting was done. RNA quality was checked with an Agilent 2100 Bioanalyzer and agarose gel, and concentration with a NanoDrop 2000. From the cysteine through the phenylalanine, the CDR3 covers 14 amino acids. The only DNA kept is the CDR3, 42 bases in frame from the first base. Based on the germline V gene, the CDR1 and CDR2 sequences are MDHEN and SYDVKM.

Comments on this clonotype: Its specific antigen is unknown. A much larger clone differs by one base, so this may be a read error.

Receptors were amplified or captured by multiplex PCR. These reads were obtained on an Illumina HiSeq 4000. CDR3 regions were amplified by Arm-PCR with iRepertoire HTBI primers to construct TCR beta libraries. Gel purification was performed on PCR products prior to sequencing. In the original analysis: Gene usage analysis of CDR3 amino acid clonotypes relied on the roughly 60 TRBV and 13 to 15 TRBJ segments identified across samples. COPE and FqMerger were used to merge filtered high-quality paired reads into contigs. BLAST was used to align contigs to IMGT TRBV, TRBD and TRBJ reference genes, and CDR3 was defined according to IMGT. Any clonotype with a frequency above 0.1% was classified as a highly expanded clone. Shannon entropy served as the measure of repertoire diversity, while the Gini coefficient captured V-J evenness. A clonotype was considered public if more than one individual shared it. In TCRdb, the public reads were trimmed at Q25 with fastp and aligned with MiXCR, with productive beta chains retained. Each entry is one CDR3 protein sequence, shown with its most common DNA and genes. The V and J calls and clone size are TCRdb's, not the authors'. This sample lists roughly 450,000 distinct CDR3 sequences; approximately 23% were detected once. Around 13% of the sample goes to the ten largest clones.

The sample consisted of peripheral blood mononuclear cells (PBMCs), taken when the disease was refractory, from a patient treated with antithyroid drugs. This TCR was recovered from a female donor with Graves disease. The V and J genes are TRBV28 and TRBJ2-5, with 7 junctional bases fitting TRBD1. Here the CDR3 is given as CASRPEGAQETRYF. The DNA reads TGTGCCAGCAGACCCGAGGGGGCCCAAGAGACCCGGTACTTC.